Following are 4 T cell receptor beta chains from one sample sequenced in a study of T-cell memory formation after mild COVID-19. TCRdb processed the 5' RACE reads anew with MiXCR; each CDR3 protein has one entry. The profile shows under 200,000 distinct CDR3 sequences, under 15% of them singletons. The sequenced sample consisted of PBMCs or a T cell subset sorted from them (not recorded which). The receptors were sampled from a man in his late teens or twenties who had mild COVID-19 (a few samples of this study predate the infection). Cell type and time point are not known.

The gene calls are TRBV4-2 and TRBJ1-1; D call uncertain. Deletions cut 1 base from V and 0 bases from J, with 12 bases between. Per germline, CDR1 LGHNA and CDR2 YNFKEQ. The CDR3 is 16 amino acids. CDR3 residues: CASSQVGRVMNTEAFF. The CDR3 coding sequence is TGTGCCAGCAGCCAAGTAGGCAGAGTGATGAACACTGAAGCTTTCTTT.

This clonotype was picked up many times. The CDR3 sequence: CASSAGTPRGEKLFF. The CDR3 region has the DNA TGTGCCAGCAGCGCCGGGACACCCAGGGGCGAAAAACTGTTTTTT. V usage is TRBV7-2 and J usage is TRBJ1-4; TRBD1 is a possible D gene (6 bases). The CDR3 loop spans 15 amino acids. Trimming removed 5 bases at V and 8 bases at J, with 18 bases between. CDR1 is SGHTA and CDR2 is FQGNSA in the germline V gene.

The chain employs TRBV29-1 and TRBJ1-1; TRBD1 agrees at 7 bases. Germline CDR1 is SQVTM and CDR2 is ANQGSEA. V trimming: 4 bases; J trimming: 3 bases; junction bases outside the gene matches: 2. This CDR3 has 12 residues. CDR3 in amino acids: CSVGQGDTEAFF. DNA for the CDR3: TGCAGCGTTGGGCAGGGGGACACTGAAGCTTTCTTT.

This chain joins TRBV11-3 and TRBJ1-1; D is possibly TRBD1 (5 bases). This CDR3 comprises 15 residues. From germline, CDR1 is SGHNT and CDR2 YENEEA. V dropped 5 bases and J dropped 5 bases, with 18 bases sitting between them. The CDR3 spells CASSPGGDVKTEAFF. Here the CDR3 DNA reads TGTGCCAGCAGCCCGGGGGGGGATGTTAAGACTGAAGCTTTCTTT.